The clone carrying this TCR beta chain was counted at least ten times. At one end the junction does not follow the germline gene, possibly because of a read error. The data stem from a study of blood T cells in healthy people across ages. For the second PCR, which ran for roughly 7 to 11 cycles, a sample-barcoded 5' primer and a J-beta primer mix were used. Every sample produced at least 2.5 million CDR3-containing paired-end reads. MiXCR was run by TCRdb on the 5' RACE reads, yielding one entry per CDR3 protein. The table shows about 570,000 distinct CDR3 sequences, with approximately 25% occurring only once. About 10 milliliters was the volume of peripheral blood drawn from each donor. The CDR3 is made up of 12 amino acids. CDR1 is SEHNR and CDR2 is FQNEAQ in the germline V gene (reference sequence).

This TCR was recovered from a woman between 65 and 79 years old in good health. The V call is TRBV7-9, the J call TRBJ2-3; D uncertain. Specimen: blood. The CDR3 loop is CASSLSTDTQYF. DNA of the CDR3: TGCGCCAGCAGCTTAAGCACAGATACGCAGTATTTT.